Presented here are 23 T cell receptor beta chains from one specimen sequenced in a study of response to subunit inactivated influenza vaccine. MiXCR, applied by TCRdb to the RT-PCR reads, yields one record per CDR3 protein. Of about 800,000 distinct CDR3 sequences listed, 21% were seen once; the top ten hold about 10%. The starting material was PBMCs from blood, obtained 4 to 6 days after vaccination. The receptor source for this set is a man aged 50 to 60 who received an inactivated influenza vaccine.

This clonotype showed up just a few times. The chain links TRBV6-2 or TRBV6-3 to TRBJ2-7, with TRBD2 identical over 11 bases. Germline V gene data show CDR1 as MNHEY and CDR2 as SVGEGT. This CDR3 contains 19 residues. V was pared by 5 bases and J by 1 base, with 16 bases of the junction left unmatched. CDR3 region: CASSHGLAGINPLSYEQYF. The CDR3 nucleotides read TGTGCCAGCAGTCACGGACTAGCGGGTATTAACCCGTTGTCCTACGAGCAGTACTTC.

This clonotype was counted between two and nine times. The chain has TRBV10-3 and TRBJ2-5, with 7 bases lining up with TRBD1. CDR3 length: 14 amino acids. Germline CDR1 ENHRY, CDR2 SYGVKD. V trimming: 7 bases; J trimming: 2 bases; junction bases outside the gene matches: 7. CDR3 residues: CAIKDRSTQETQYF. DNA of the CDR3: TGTGCCATCAAGGACAGGTCTACTCAAGAGACCCAGTACTTC.

This clonotype was detected only a few times. The chain uses TRBV20-1 and TRBJ1-5; tentatively, D is TRBD1 (5 bases). From germline, CDR1 is DFQATT and CDR2 SNEGSKA (reference sequence). This CDR3 is 13 amino acids long. Between the trimmed V and J ends, which lost 4 bases and 4 bases, there was a span of 11 bases. CDR3 DNA sequence: TGCAGTGCTACCAGGGAGGGGAATCAGCCCCAGCATTTT. Protein sequence: CSATREGNQPQHF.

The CDR3 is CASSGAPDEQYF. CDR3 in DNA: TGCGCCAGCTCGGGGGCGCCGGACGAGCAGTACTTC. The V and J genes are TRBV5-1 and TRBJ2-7; either TRBD1 or TRBD2 may fit D (6 bases each). The V and J ends lost 7 bases and 5 bases respectively, with 13 bases between them. The CDR3 runs 12 residues. Germline assignment: CDR1 SGHRS and CDR2 YFSETQ. The full variable domain, in which reference TRBV5-1 and TRBJ2-7 provide the parts outside the CDR3, is KAGVTQTPRYLIKTRGQQVTLSCSPISGHRSVSWYQQTPGQGLQFLFEYFSETQRNKGNFPGRFSGRQFSNSRSEMNVSTLELGDSALYLCASSGAPDEQYFGPGTRLTVT.

At least ten counts were recorded for this clonotype. This rearrangement joins TRBV6-6 to TRBJ2-7; D remains ambiguous. In germline, CDR1 is MNHNY, CDR2 SVGAGI (reference sequence). CDR3 length: 13 residues. Trimming stripped 6 bases from V and 2 bases from J, with 11 bases between. CDR3: CASSLLLAYEQYF. In DNA form, the CDR3 reads TGTGCCAGCAGCCTACTCTTAGCCTACGAGCAGTACTTC.

This clonotype was seen a handful of times. This chain connects TRBV7-2 to TRBJ2-1; TRBD1 matches 7 bases. J gave up 6 bases and V 4 bases, and 6 bases lay outside the gene matches. Germline V gives CDR1 SGHTA, CDR2 FQGNSA. CDR3 length: 14 amino acids. In DNA form, the CDR3 reads TGTGCCAGCAGCTCCCGACAGGGACGCAATGAGCAGTTCTTC. It yields the protein CASSSRQGRNEQFF.

The gene calls are TRBV7-9 and TRBJ2-5; TRBD1 matches at 12 bases. The CDR3 runs 14 residues. V was pared by 5 bases and J by 6 bases, with 4 bases of the junction left unmatched. The germline V gene has CDR1 SEHNR and CDR2 FQNEAQ (reference sequence). The CDR3 protein is CASSPRDRGQTQYF. The CDR3 nucleotides are TGTGCCAGCAGCCCGCGGGACAGGGGGCAGACCCAGTACTTC.

V and J are TRBV3-1 and TRBJ2-5; D unclear. Germline V gene sequence: CDR1 LGHDT, CDR2 YNNKEL (reference sequence). V was shortened by 0 bases and J by 5 bases, with 13 bases between the two germline ends. The CDR3 spans 15 residues. CDR3 sequence (DNA): TGTGCCAGCAGCCAAGATCCGGGCGGTCGCGAGACCCAGTACTTC. Translation gives CASSQDPGGRETQYF.

V usage is TRBV10-3 and J usage is TRBJ2-7; a weak D match, TRBD1 (5 bases). The germline V and J ends were trimmed by 4 bases and 2 bases, with 18 bases remaining between them. The CDR3 sequence is 16 residues long. Germline loops: CDR1 ENHRY, CDR2 SYGVKD. The CDR3 bases are TGTGCCATCAGTGCAAGCCAGGGAAAAGTCGCCTACGAGCAGTACTTC. Protein sequence: CAISASQGKVAYEQYF.

V and J are TRBV4-3 and TRBJ1-2; maybe TRBD1 (6 bases). This CDR3 has 14 residues. Trimming cost V 4 bases and J 8 bases, with 17 bases left between them. Per the germline V gene, CDR1 is LGHNA and CDR2 is YSLEER. CDR3 sequence (DNA): TGCGCCAGCAGCCCACAAGGGGGAAAGCAGGGCTACACCTTC. It translates to CASSPQGGKQGYTF.

In this sample, this clonotype turned up a few times. The chain is built from TRBV20-1 and TRBJ2-1, with 13 bases that match TRBD2. The CDR3 contains 14 residues. Germline V gene data show CDR1 as DFQATT and CDR2 as SNEGSKA (reference sequence). J was trimmed by 5 bases and V by 5 bases; bases with no gene match: 3. The CDR3 DNA reads TGCAGTGCTGCGACTAGCGGGGGGCACAATGAGCAGTTCTTC. This translates into CSAATSGGHNEQFF.

This clonotype was observed many times. The J gene is TRBJ2-1, the V gene TRBV7-3, with a weak D call TRBD1 (5 bases). Trimming removed 5 bases at V and 1 base at J, with 12 bases between. CDR1 and CDR2 (germline): SGHTA, FQGTGA. The CDR3 is 15 amino acids. The chain's CDR3 is CASSGHRMSYNEQFF. The CDR3 DNA sequence: TGTGCCAGCAGCGGACACAGGATGTCCTACAATGAGCAGTTCTTC.

This clonotype appeared a few times. The CDR3 sequence is CASSYTGTDSYEQYF. The CDR3 DNA reads as TGTGCCAGCAGTTACACCGGGACGGATTCCTACGAGCAGTACTTC. V usage is TRBV6-5 and J usage is TRBJ2-7; the D gene could be TRBD1 or TRBD2 (5 bases each). The germline V gene has CDR1 MNHEY and CDR2 SVGAGI. Trimming took 2 bases from V and 1 from J, leaving 12 bases between them. The CDR3 has 15 amino acids.

V gene TRBV7-8 combines with J gene TRBJ2-7, with no clear D. CDR1 and CDR2 from the germline V gene are SGHVS and FQNEAQ. There are 13 residues in the CDR3. Trimming took 1 base from V and 8 from J, leaving 12 bases between them. CDR3 sequence reads: CASSLGPEKKQYF. CDR3 DNA sequence: TGTGCCAGCAGCTTAGGCCCCGAGAAAAAGCAGTACTTC.

The chain uses TRBV12-3 or TRBV12-4 and TRBJ1-6; 7 nucleotides align to TRBD1. This CDR3 spans 13 amino acids. J lost 12 bases, V lost 4 bases, and 6 bases had no gene match. CDR3 sequence: CASSSIQGRPLHF. The DNA of the CDR3 is TGTGCCAGCAGTTCCATACAGGGGCGACCCCTCCACTTT.

The chain recombines TRBV6-5 with TRBJ2-5, with D possibly being TRBD2 (6 bases). V dropped 0 bases and J dropped 4 bases, with 12 bases sitting between them. Germline values: CDR1 MNHEY, CDR2 SVGAGI. The CDR3 extends over 15 amino acids. The CDR3 reads CASSYSGRDVETQYF. In DNA form, the CDR3 reads TGTGCCAGCAGTTACTCGGGGCGGGACGTAGAGACCCAGTACTTC.

This clonotype has only one observation. V usage is TRBV21-1 and J usage is TRBJ1-5. TRBV21-1 is deemed a pseudogene. This CDR3 region has 19 residues. CDR3 bases: TGTGCCAGCAGCAAAGCGGGGTTTCGGTATTTCGATAGCAATCAGCCCCAGCATTTT. Amino acid sequence: CASSKAGFRYFDSNQPQHF.

The genes are TRBV5-6 and TRBJ2-7, with D hard to call. Germline-derived CDR1 and CDR2 are SGHDT and YYEEEE. V was shortened by 4 bases and J by 4 bases, with 12 bases between the two germline ends. The CDR3 runs 13 residues. CDR3 residues: CASSKTQRYEQYF. The CDR3 region has the DNA TGTGCCAGCAGCAAAACGCAGCGATACGAGCAGTACTTC.

The V call is TRBV5-1, the J call TRBJ2-7, with 8 bases lining up with TRBD1. V shed 4 bases, J shed 1 base, and the junction held 13 bases outside the gene matches. The CDR3 contains 17 residues. CDR1 and CDR2 from the germline V gene are SGHRS and YFSETQ. CDR3 sequence (DNA): TGCGCCAGCAGCCCAGGGACAGGTGGTGGAAGATCCTACGAGCAGTACTTC. This sequence encodes CASSPGTGGGRSYEQYF. Full variable domain (remainder filled in from reference TRBV5-1 and TRBJ2-7): KAGVTQTPRYLIKTRGQQVTLSCSPISGHRSVSWYQQTPGQGLQFLFEYFSETQRNKGNFPGRFSGRQFSNSRSEMNVSTLELGDSALYLCASSPGTGGGRSYEQYFGPGTRLTVT.

This clonotype came up a few times. CDR3 sequence: CASSVEEGGDGELFF. DNA of the CDR3: TGTGCCAGCAGCGTAGAAGAAGGGGGTGACGGGGAGCTGTTTTTT. The chain couples TRBV9 to TRBJ2-2; tentative D call: TRBD1 (6 bases). The length of the CDR3 is 15 residues. The germline gives CDR1 SGDLS, CDR2 YYNGEE. V shed 0 bases and J shed 7 bases, with 13 bases lying between them.

This clonotype showed up just a few times. CDR3 coding DNA: TGCGCCAGCAGCCAAGATTCTTACGGGGGGGCGAAGTACAATGAGCAGTTCTTC. Its protein is CASSQDSYGGAKYNEQFF. This chain connects TRBV4-3 to TRBJ2-1; 8 bases match TRBD2. The CDR3 extends over 18 amino acids. Germline assignment: CDR1 LGHNA and CDR2 YSLEER. The junction had 11 bases not matched to a gene; V was cut back by 0 bases and J by 4 bases.

V and J are TRBV6-2 or TRBV6-3 and TRBJ2-1; D is ambiguous. The CDR3 loop spans 14 amino acids. Germline CDR1 and CDR2: MNHEY and SVGEGT. The V gene lost 2 bases and the J gene lost 7 bases, with 12 bases spanning the gap. In DNA, the CDR3 is TGTGCCAGCAGTTACCTCGTCTCTCATAATGAGCAGTTCTTC. Residues: CASSYLVSHNEQFF.

The chain uses TRBV11-3 and TRBJ2-1; TRBD1 agrees at 8 bases. This CDR3 comprises 16 residues. The germline V gene encodes CDR1 SGHNT and CDR2 YENEEA. V dropped 5 bases and J dropped 0; count of bases not matched to a gene: 6. As DNA, the CDR3 is TGTGCCAGCAGCGCAAGGACAGGGAGCTCCTACAATGAGCAGTTCTTC. Translation gives CASSARTGSSYNEQFF.